This TCR beta chain appears in the sequencing data of a study of shared clonotypes between healthy human individuals. As to this clone: Its antigen is as yet unknown.

After removal of 1 base from V and 5 bases from J, the junction contained 8 bases not matched to a gene. Germline CDR1 and CDR2: SGHNT and YYREEE (reference sequence). The CDR3 runs to 15 residues. Each subset's genomic DNA was shared equally among a number of immunoSEQ plates. Template for every sorted-subset replicate PCR totaled about 0.2 ug DNA, 25,000 to 35,000 T cell genomes. The protocol was immunoSEQ multiplex PCR, while the TCRdb copy is restricted to in-frame clones and leaves out a portion. There are some 2.3 million clones in the sample; about 92% occur only once, and approximately 0.4% lies in the top ten. Whole-study results and caveats: Rarefaction exposed incomplete sorted-subset sequencing despite large depth. Across subsets, estimated richness was generally greater for naive than for memory populations.

The sequence derives from a man younger than 30 in good health. Some clones in this sample may be carry-over from other donors' samples. Source material: naive CD4+ T cells from PBMCs. Subset of the sample: CD45RA+ positively selected. V is TRBV5-4 and J is TRBJ2-5, with 7 positions matching TRBD1. This chain's CDR3 is CASSLRGQQRETQYF. CDR3 nucleotide sequence: TGTGCCAGCAGCTTGAGGGGACAGCAAAGGGAGACCCAGTACTTC.